This T cell receptor (beta chain) was recovered during a study of shared clonotypes between healthy human individuals. Study-wide background: Donor composition was two women and three men, aged 18 to 49.

Overall study findings and caveats: In this cohort, only blood was sampled, and tissue repertoires likely differ. Depth was large, yet rarefaction showed that sorted-subset sequencing was incomplete.

About this clone: The antigen is not known.

Methods used by the authors: ImmunoSEQ yielded junction-only sequences lacking quality scores, so filtering differed. TCRdb keeps only in-frame clones here, not all; method: immunoSEQ multiplex PCR. V and J calls and clone size follow that table, whereas D and trimming were derived from the DNA. This table holds around 1,900,000 clones, 90% to 95% found once. Selected positively for CCR7 and CD45RO-negative, naive CD8 cells excluded terminally differentiated effector memory CD45RA+ cells. The CDR3 is 16 residues long. Germline-derived CDR1 and CDR2 are SGHTS and YDEGEE. With 6 bases removed from V and 4 bases from J, the gap between germline ends came to 21 bases.

This sequence was found in a man between 18 and 29 years old in good health. Some clones in this sample may be carry-over from other donors' samples. The chain is built from TRBV5-8 and TRBJ2-3; possibly TRBD2 for D (5 bases). Sequencing was done on a sample of naive CD8+ T cells from PBMCs. The CDR3 region is CASNRGRNLASDTQYF. The CDR3 DNA reads TGTGCCAGCAATCGAGGGAGAAACCTAGCATCAGATACGCAGTATTTT. The full variable domain, with the rest looked up from reference TRBV5-8 and TRBJ2-3, is EAGVTQSPTHLIKTRGQQATLRCSPISGHTSVYWYQQALGLGLQFLLWYDEGEERNRGNFPPRFSGRQFPNYSSELNVNALELEDSALYLCASNRGRNLASDTQYFGPGTRLTVL.